A selection of T cell receptor beta chains follows, all from one sample in a study of chemoradiotherapy in HPV16-positive cancers. Assay used: immunoSEQ multiplex PCR; TCRdb lists only in-frame clones, some missing. The sample has under 20,000 clones; 77% are singletons. The specimen was obtained from a patient who underwent chemoradiotherapy. The receptors stem from a human donor with HPV-associated anogenital cancer. Both conserved end residues are part of each CDR3. The D gene is left open where the match is weak. Where a row states a size, it is once, few, many or the class of an expanded clone; other rows omit it.

d_call,j_call,clone_size,v_call,cdr3_aa,cdr3_nt
TRBD1,TRBJ1-1,few,TRBV9,CASSQDRGEAFF,TGTGCCAGCAGCCAGGACAGGGGAGAAGCTTTCTTT
NA,TRBJ2-4,NA,TRBV7-2,CASSRPGIDLAKNIQYF,TGTGCCAGCAGCCGACCTGGAATCGATTTAGCCAAAAACATTCAGTACTTC
NA,TRBJ2-1,NA,TRBV6-4,CATSPEVTYNEQFF,TGTGCCACTTCACCGGAGGTGACCTACAATGAGCAGTTCTTC
NA,TRBJ2-3,NA,TRBV18,CASSPGPDTQYF,TGTGCCAGCTCACCAGGCCCAGATACGCAGTATTTT
TRBD1,TRBJ1-2,NA,TRBV7-8,CASSPGTGEGYTF,TGTGCCAGCAGCCCGGGGACAGGCGAAGGCTACACCTTC
NA,TRBJ1-1,once,TRBV29-1,CSVARLMNTEAFF,TGCAGCGTCGCTCGGCTTATGAACACTGAAGCTTTCTTT
TRBD1,TRBJ2-7,NA,TRBV5-4,CASSMTGAYEQYF,TGTGCCAGCAGTATGACAGGGGCCTACGAGCAGTACTTC
TRBD2,TRBJ2-3,NA,TRBV6-1,CASSEISGGGATDTQYF,TGTGCCAGCAGTGAAATCTCCGGCGGGGGGGCCACAGATACGCAGTATTTT
NA,TRBJ1-6,once,TRBV7-2,CASSLGERNSPLHF,TGTGCCAGCAGCTTAGGGGAGCGGAATTCACCCCTCCACTTT
NA,TRBJ2-1,NA,TRBV29-1,CSSGEGGPYNGQFF,TGCAGCTCCGGCGAGGGGGGCCCCTACAATGGGCAGTTCTTC
NA,TRBJ1-1,NA,TRBV2,CASSADRGGTEAFF,TGTGCCAGCAGTGCGGACCGAGGAGGTACTGAAGCTTTCTTT
NA,TRBJ2-7,once,TRBV2,CASSEFEQYF,TGTGCCAGCAGTGAGTTCGAGCAGTACTTC
NA,TRBJ1-2,once,TRBV19,CASSSAKNYGYTF,TGTGCCAGTAGTTCGGCGAAGAACTATGGCTACACCTTC
NA,TRBJ1-1,NA,TRBV5-6,CASSLTGTEAFF,TGTGCCAGCAGCTTGACAGGCACTGAAGCTTTCTTT
NA,TRBJ1-1,NA,TRBV6-5,CASRPQGLSEAFF,TGTGCCAGCAGACCACAGGGTTTGTCGGAAGCTTTCTTT
NA,TRBJ2-1,few,TRBV11-3,CASSLGTKNEQFF,TGTGCCAGCAGCTTGGGGACGAAGAATGAGCAGTTCTTC
TRBD2,TRBJ2-5,NA,TRBV6-5,CASSGGAGETQYF,TGTGCCAGCAGCGGGGGGGCTGGGGAGACCCAGTACTTC
NA,TRBJ2-1,NA,TRBV19,CASSMHNEQFF,TGTGCCAGTAGTATGCATAATGAGCAGTTCTTC
NA,TRBJ2-5,NA,TRBV5-1,CASSLDGGGETQYF,TGCGCCAGCAGCTTGGATGGAGGCGGAGAGACCCAGTACTTC
TRBD1,TRBJ1-6,few,TRBV10-3,CATSGTDNSPLHF,TGTGCCACCTCCGGGACAGATAATTCACCCCTCCACTTT
NA,TRBJ1-1,NA,TRBV30,CAWSVLANTEAFF,TGTGCCTGGAGTGTACTAGCGAACACTGAAGCTTTCTTT
TRBD1,TRBJ1-1,NA,TRBV30,CAWIGTGNTEAFF,TGTGCCTGGATCGGGACAGGCAACACTGAAGCTTTCTTT
TRBD2,TRBJ2-3,NA,TRBV19,CASSIGGGGATQYF,TGTGCCAGTAGTATAGGTGGCGGGGGGGCTACGCAGTATTTT
NA,TRBJ2-6,NA,TRBV11-2,CASRLSGANVLTF,TGTGCCAGCAGGCTAAGTGGGGCCAACGTCCTGACTTTC